A single sample is the source of the 28 T cell receptor beta chains below, sequenced in a study of blood T cell repertoires in COVID-19. Profiling relied on immunoSEQ multiplex PCR, and the TCRdb table lists in-frame clones only, not all of them. The sample carries about 160,000 clones, around 79% recorded once. Material for sequencing was peripheral blood. These receptors all stem from a woman aged 55-75 years with COVID-19, enrolled during active disease.

The chain couples TRBV3-1 (or the pseudogene TRBV3-2) to TRBJ2-1; D is possibly TRBD1 (5 bases). V gave up 3 bases and J gave up 6 bases, with 12 bases separating them. Germline V gene data show CDR1 as LGHDT and CDR2 as YNNKEL (reference sequence). The CDR3 has 14 amino acids. The CDR3 nucleotides are TGTGCCAGCAGCCACCAGGTAAGGGGCAATGAGCAGTTCTTC. Translating it yields CASSHQVRGNEQFF.

V and J are TRBV7-2 and TRBJ2-5; 7 bases are shared with TRBD2. The germline CDR1 and CDR2 sequences are SGHTA and FQGNSA. The CDR3 is 13 residues long. The V segment lost 5 bases and the J segment 9 bases; nucleotides outside the gene matches: 9. In nucleotides, the CDR3 is TGTGCCAGCAGCCCGGGGCTCCGGGGGGCCCAGTACTTC. It is translated as CASSPGLRGAQYF.

The rearrangement joins TRBV30 to TRBJ1-5; the match to TRBD1 covers 10 bases. The CDR3 runs 16 residues. With V trimmed by 1 base and J by 6 bases, 9 bases remained unmatched. Germline V gene sequence: CDR1 GTSNPN, CDR2 SVGIG (reference sequence). Here the CDR3 DNA reads TGTGCCTGGAGTGCACCTTTGACAGGGGGCGGTCAGCCCCAGCATTTT. It yields the protein CAWSAPLTGGGQPQHF. Looking up the rest from reference TRBV30 and TRBJ1-5 gives the full variable domain: SQTIHQWPATLVQPVGSPLSLECTVEGTSNPNLYWYRQAAGRGLQLLFYSVGIGQISSEVPQNLSASRPQDRQFILSSKKLLLSDSGFYLCAWSAPLTGGGQPQHFGDGTRLSIL.

The count of this clone is one. The gene calls are TRBV5-1 and TRBJ2-7, with 9 bases that match TRBD2. Germline CDR1 is SGHRS and CDR2 is YFSETQ. This CDR3 has 15 amino acids. The trim removed 4 bases at V and 3 bases at J, leaving 8 bases unmatched. The CDR3 bases are TGCGCCAGCAGCCCCGGGACTAGCAGAAGCTACGAGCAGTACGTC. Encoded protein: CASSPGTSRSYEQYV.

V is TRBV5-4 and J is TRBJ2-5, with 9 bases identical to TRBD1. The germline V gene encodes CDR1 SGHNT and CDR2 YYREEE (reference sequence). The CDR3 covers 17 residues. Unmatched junction bases numbered 12, after V lost 6 bases and J lost 0 bases. The CDR3 is CASKPGTGTLNQETQYF. The CDR3 DNA reads as TGTGCCAGCAAGCCCGGGACAGGGACCCTAAACCAAGAGACCCAGTACTTC.

J is TRBJ1-2 and V is TRBV5-4; TRBD1 is a possible D gene (6 bases). Deletions cut 5 bases from V and 8 bases from J, with 22 bases between. The CDR3 has 15 residues. Germline assignment: CDR1 SGHNT and CDR2 YYREEE (reference sequence). In DNA, the CDR3 is TGTGCCAGCAGGACCGAAGGGGGGGGGCCGAGCGGCTACACCTTC. It is translated as CASRTEGGGPSGYTF. Variable domain in full (rest from reference TRBV5-4 and TRBJ1-2): ETGVTQSPTHLIKTRGQQVTLRCSSQSGHNTVSWYQQALGQGPQFIFQYYREEENGRGNFPPRFSGLQFPNYSSELNVNALELDDSALYLCASRTEGGGPSGYTFGSGTRLTVV.

V usage is TRBV7-9 and J usage is TRBJ2-3; TRBD2 matches 12 bases. CDR1 and CDR2 (germline): SEHNR, FQNEAQ (reference sequence). Unmatched junction bases numbered 4, after V lost 3 bases and J lost 6 bases. The CDR3 loop spans 15 amino acids. CDR3 region: CASSLTSGSSDTQYF. CDR3 coding DNA: TGTGCCAGCAGCTTGACTAGCGGGAGTTCGGATACGCAGTATTTT.

V usage is TRBV24-1 and J usage is TRBJ2-7, with 10 bases lining up with TRBD1. Germline lookup yields CDR1 KGHDR and CDR2 SFDVKD. The CDR3 consists of 14 residues. V trimming: 5 bases; J trimming: 4 bases; junction bases outside the gene matches: 4. The CDR3 is CATSGGQGRYEQYF. The CDR3 DNA reads as TGTGCCACCAGTGGGGGACAGGGGAGATACGAGCAGTACTTC.

This clone was seen a few times. The V and J genes are TRBV7-3 and TRBJ1-1; D gene ambiguous. The V gene lost 5 bases and the J gene lost 5 bases, with 12 bases spanning the gap. CDR3 length: 13 amino acids. Germline assignment: CDR1 SGHTA and CDR2 FQGTGA. The CDR3 region has the DNA TGTGCCAGCAGCGTTACCCCGGGGACTGAAGCTTTCTTT. Protein sequence: CASSVTPGTEAFF.

This clone was counted a single time. The rearrangement uses TRBV28 and TRBJ2-3; D remains unclear. Germline V gene lookup returns CDR1 MDHEN and CDR2 SYDVKM. Trimming stripped 5 bases from V and 0 bases from J, with 12 bases between. The CDR3 has 15 residues. The CDR3 DNA sequence: TGTGCCAGCAGTCGCAGGCCCCCCAGCACAGATACGCAGTATTTT. Protein: CASSRRPPSTDTQYF. The full variable domain, with the rest looked up from reference TRBV28 and TRBJ2-3, is DVKVTQSSRYLVKRTGEKVFLECVQDMDHENMFWYRQDPGLGLRLIYFSYDVKMKEKGDIPEGYSVSREKKERFSLILESASTNQTSMYLCASSRRPPSTDTQYFGPGTRLTVL.

This sequence joins TRBV9 and TRBJ2-6, with TRBD2 matching over 7 bases. The CDR3 is made up of 17 amino acids. The V gene's germline CDR1 is SGDLS and CDR2 YYNGEE. Losses at the gene ends were 4 bases for V and 1 base for J; bases not matched to a gene: 8. The CDR3 is CASSPEGRGSGANVLTF. The CDR3 DNA sequence: TGTGCCAGCAGCCCCGAGGGGCGGGGGTCTGGGGCCAACGTCCTGACTTTC.

The chain has TRBV6-5 and TRBJ1-1; TRBD1 matches 9 bases. Looked up from germline, CDR1 is MNHEY and CDR2 is SVGAGI. J lost 3 bases, V lost 6 bases, and 5 bases had no gene match. The CDR3 is 14 amino acids. CDR3 nucleotide sequence: TGTGCCAGCAGAAAAGGACAGGGGTACACTGAAGCTTTCTTT. Amino acid sequence: CASRKGQGYTEAFF.

The rearrangement links TRBV30 to TRBJ1-5, with a weak D call TRBD1 (6 bases). In germline, CDR1 is GTSNPN, CDR2 SVGIG (reference sequence). The CDR3 spans 13 residues. With 1 base removed from V and 7 bases from J, the gap between germline ends came to 11 bases. The DNA of the CDR3 is TGTGCCTGGAGTGGGGGGCTCGGGCAGCCCCAGCATTTT. This translates into CAWSGGLGQPQHF.

This sequence joins TRBV6-2 or TRBV6-3 and TRBJ2-5; D not resolved. Trimming removed 5 bases at V and 4 bases at J, with 11 bases between. Germline V gene data show CDR1 as MNHEY and CDR2 as SVGEGT. The CDR3 sequence is 13 residues long. In DNA form, the CDR3 reads TGTGCCAGCAGTCTTACTACTACAGAGACCCAGTACTTC. This gives the protein CASSLTTTETQYF.

The CDR3 sequence: CASSRGQGLNYGYTF. CDR3 nucleotide sequence: TGTGCCAGCAGCCGGGGACAGGGGCTAAACTATGGCTACACCTTC. The J gene is TRBJ1-2, the V gene TRBV3-1 (or the pseudogene TRBV3-2), with 10 bases that match TRBD1. This CDR3 contains 15 residues. The germline V gene encodes CDR1 LGHDT and CDR2 YNNKEL (reference sequence). J lost 2 bases, V lost 4 bases, and 4 bases had no gene match.

This clone was seen once. The CDR3 coding sequence is TGTGCCAGTAGTGCCCCGCGCAGGCGTACGAACACCGGGGAGCTGTTTTTT. The encoded protein is CASSAPRRRTNTGELFF. The chain uses TRBV19 and TRBJ2-2; D call uncertain. Germline V gene sequence: CDR1 LNHDA, CDR2 SQIVND (reference sequence). V dropped 5 bases and J dropped 0 bases, with 16 bases sitting between them. This CDR3 comprises 17 residues. The variable domain in full, with the rest retrieved from reference TRBV19 and TRBJ2-2, is DGGITQSPKYLFRKEGQNVTLSCEQNLNHDAMYWYRQDPGQGLRLIYYSQIVNDFQKGDIAEGYSVSREKKESFPLTVTSAQKNPTAFYLCASSAPRRRTNTGELFFGEGSRLTVL.

The chain recombines TRBV9 with TRBJ2-1, with D possibly being TRBD2 (5 bases). Germline V gives CDR1 SGDLS, CDR2 YYNGEE. V gave up 0 bases and J gave up 0 bases, with 10 bases separating them. The length of the CDR3 is 16 residues. The CDR3 is CASSVDTGSSYNEQFF. CDR3 sequence (DNA): TGTGCCAGCAGCGTAGATACGGGAAGCTCCTACAATGAGCAGTTCTTC. Full variable domain (outside the CDR3, taken from reference TRBV9 and TRBJ2-1): DSGVTQTPKHLITATGQRVTLRCSPRSGDLSVYWYQQSLDQGLQFLIQYYNGEERAKGNILERFSAQQFPDLHSELNLSSLELGDSALYFCASSVDTGSSYNEQFFGPGTRLTVL.

This clone was counted only a few times. This chain uses TRBV7-2 with TRBJ2-2, with D possibly TRBD2 on 5 matching bases. The V end lost 2 bases, the J end lost 6 bases, and 10 bases lay between the germline ends. Germline V CDR1 and CDR2: SGHTA, FQGNSA. This CDR3 region has 14 residues. The CDR3 nucleotides read TGTGCCAGCAGCTTAATTAGGCGGGCCGGGGAGCTGTTTTTT. Translation gives CASSLIRRAGELFF.

This clone was seen only once. In nucleotides, the CDR3 is TGTGCCAGCAGTTCGTCCTTCGACAGGTCTGAAAAACTGTTTTTT. Its translation: CASSSSFDRSEKLFF. J is TRBJ1-4 and V is TRBV27, with TRBD1 as a possible D gene (6 bases). Looked up from germline, CDR1 is MNHEY and CDR2 is SMNVEV (reference sequence). The CDR3 runs 15 residues. Trimming took 4 bases from V and 7 from J, leaving 16 bases between them.

This chain connects TRBV12-5 to TRBJ1-2; D gene uncertain. V lost 3 bases, J lost 6 bases, and 8 bases lay in between. Germline lookup yields CDR1 LGHNT and CDR2 FRNRAP. The CDR3 length is 12 residues. CDR3 region: CASGFGRDGYTF. CDR3 bases: TGTGCTAGTGGTTTTGGGAGGGATGGCTACACCTTC.

The rearrangement links TRBV6-6 to TRBJ1-3, with 7 positions matching TRBD1. The CDR3 consists of 17 residues. Germline CDR1 MNHNY, CDR2 SVGAGI (reference sequence). Trimming took 5 bases from V and 0 from J; bases not matched to a gene: 10. CDR3 loop: CASSPRQGFSSGNTIYF. Written as DNA, the CDR3 is TGTGCCAGCAGTCCTAGACAGGGCTTTAGCTCTGGAAACACCATATATTTT.

This chain links TRBV28 with TRBJ2-1; possible D gene TRBD2, 6 bases. CDR3 size: 13 residues. Per the germline V gene, CDR1 is MDHEN and CDR2 is SYDVKM. V was shortened by 5 bases and J by 8 bases, with 13 bases between the two germline ends. The DNA of the CDR3 is TGTGCCAGCAGTGGAGGGTGGGCCGATGAGCAGTTCTTC. It encodes CASSGGWADEQFF.

This chain uses TRBV4-1 with TRBJ2-5; D gene unclear. The CDR3 extends over 14 amino acids. V lost 0 bases and J 9 bases, leaving 14 bases between the germline ends. The germline CDR1 and CDR2 sequences are MGHRA and YSYEKL. The CDR3 protein is CASSQEPQREAQYF. DNA for the CDR3: TGCGCCAGCAGCCAAGAGCCCCAAAGAGAAGCCCAGTACTTC.

This clone is a singleton in its sample. This chain connects TRBV28 to TRBJ2-7; TRBD1 matches 8 bases. V gave up 5 bases and J gave up 8 bases; unmatched junction bases: 14. The germline CDR1 and CDR2 sequences are MDHEN and SYDVKM. The CDR3 runs 15 residues. The CDR3 DNA is TGTGCCAGCAGTCCCACCCACCCGGACAGGGCTAAGCAGTACTTC. Protein: CASSPTHPDRAKQYF.

The genes are TRBV5-1 and TRBJ2-5; weak D call: TRBD1 (7 bases). Trimming took 7 bases from V and 4 from J, leaving 14 bases between them. Looked up from germline, CDR1 is SGHRS and CDR2 is YFSETQ. This CDR3 contains 13 residues. The CDR3 reads CASARGDGETQYF. The CDR3 region has the DNA TGCGCCAGCGCCAGGGGGGATGGAGAGACCCAGTACTTC.

This clone was seen repeatedly, ten times or more. The junction departs from the called germline gene at one end, perhaps through a read error. The chain couples TRBV5-1 to TRBJ2-2, with TRBD2 matching 10 bases. CDR1 is SGHRS and CDR2 is YFSETQ in the germline V gene. The CDR3 runs 16 residues. The CDR3, as DNA: TGCGCCACCAGCCCCCTAGCGGGGGCGAACACCGGGGAGCTGTTTTTT. Protein product: CATSPLAGANTGELFF.

The CDR3: CASSSSRTDTQYF. Here the CDR3 DNA reads TGCGCCAGCAGCAGCTCGCGCACAGATACGCAGTATTTT. The V call is TRBV5-1, the J call TRBJ2-3; D gene uncertain. Trimming removed 4 bases from V and 1 base from J, with 7 bases in between. The CDR3 length is 13 residues. Germline CDR1 is SGHRS and CDR2 is YFSETQ.

The chain combines TRBV5-1 with TRBJ2-3; 9 bases are shared with TRBD2. In germline, CDR1 is SGHRS, CDR2 YFSETQ. Losses at the gene ends were 5 bases for V and 4 bases for J; bases not matched to a gene: 5. This CDR3 is built from 14 residues. The CDR3 loop reads CASRSSGGADTQYF. The DNA of the CDR3 is TGCGCCAGCAGAAGTAGCGGGGGTGCAGATACGCAGTATTTT.